This T cell receptor beta chain was captured by sequencing in a study of cytomegalovirus exposure and HLA in healthy donors. CDR1 and CDR2 from the germline V gene are SEHNR and FQNEAQ (reference sequence). CDR3 size: 14 residues. V gave up 5 bases and J gave up 6 bases, with 17 bases separating them. Comments on this clone: Antigen unknown.

Overall study findings and caveats: There were reportedly fewer N-insertions in an Asian-associated ancestry cluster than the roughly 700-donor mean, in a later analysis. A later analysis reported that several of the most significant clusters appeared to be linked to common viral pathogens, among them Epstein-Barr virus. V- and J-gene trimming of TCR beta was linked (in a later analysis) to a missense DCLRE1C variant.

The PCR ran on 60 Vbeta and 13 Jbeta primers. Sequencing used immunoSEQ multiplex PCR; TCRdb keeps in-frame clones, though not all of them. Seen here are 140,000 to 150,000 clones, approximately 78% observed once, and the top ten hold less than 3%. The sample was PBMCs. This receptor was identified in a woman aged 18-30 years in good health and CMV-seropositive. V and J are TRBV7-9 and TRBJ2-7, with D tentatively TRBD1 (5 bases). CDR3 coding DNA: TGTGCCAGCAGCGCCGACAGACCTCTGGTCGAGCAGTACTTC. This translates into CASSADRPLVEQYF.